This T cell receptor beta chain was sequenced in a study of CD8 T cells in Susac syndrome. In germline, CDR1 is MNHEY, CDR2 SVGAGI. V gave up 7 bases and J gave up 1 base, with 13 bases separating them. The CDR3 loop spans 15 amino acids. This clonotype was counted only a few times. Reverse transcription of about 0.5 to 1 ug RNA was carried out with random hexamers. Amplification of the TCR beta CDR3 was carried out by immunoSEQ multiplex PCR, which spanned a total of 54 Vbeta and 13 Jbeta segments. In TCRdb, the immunoSEQ multiplex PCR reads were re-called with MiXCR into one record per CDR3 protein. The sample carries some 300,000 distinct CDR3 sequences, 80% to 90% recorded once.

The sequencing sample was made of CD8+ T cells from PBMCs. The chain combines TRBV6-5 with TRBJ1-4; D gene unclear. This TCR was sampled from a human donor with multiple sclerosis. The CDR3 here is CASIKIGETNEKLFF. CDR3 DNA sequence: TGTGCCAGCATTAAAATCGGAGAAACTAATGAAAAACTGTTTTTT.